A selection of T cell receptor beta chains follows, all from one sample in a study of tumor-infiltrating lymphocytes in localized non-small cell lung cancer. Clones were sequenced by immunoSEQ multiplex PCR, and TCRdb holds only the in-frame ones, with some missing. The table records about 23,000 clones, 69% of them present only once. Input material: lung tumor tissue. All receptors come from a human donor with non-small cell lung cancer. Both conserved end residues are part of each CDR3. A D gene is named only where the DNA matches it firmly. Part of the rows lack a size; the others show once, few, many or a class for expanded clones.

>TRBV6-1|.|TRBJ1-3|.
CASSEAQAKGNTIYF
TGTGCCAGCAGTGAAGCGCAGGCAAAAGGAAACACCATATATTTT
>TRBV27|.|TRBJ2-7|.
CASSLSSPDGQYF
TGTGCCAGCAGTTTATCATCACCAGACGGGCAGTACTTC
>TRBV7-8|.|TRBJ2-1|medium-sized
CASSPSVGEQFF
TGTGCCAGCAGCCCTTCAGTTGGAGAGCAGTTCTTC
>TRBV28|.|TRBJ1-2|.
CATTLSTLSGYTF
TGTGCCACCACCCTTTCTACCCTCTCTGGCTACACCTTC
>TRBV12-5|TRBD2|TRBJ2-7|.
CASGLGLAGLHEQYF
TGTGCTAGTGGTTTGGGACTAGCGGGACTACACGAGCAGTACTTC
>TRBV5-6|.|TRBJ2-6|.
CASSLDRVQEPGANVLTF
TGTGCCAGCAGCCTGGACCGAGTGCAGGAACCTGGGGCCAACGTCCTGACTTTC
>TRBV7-2|.|TRBJ1-1|.
CASSPGGRGSEAFF
TGTGCCAGCAGCCCTGGAGGGCGAGGTTCTGAAGCTTTCTTT
>TRBV5-5|.|TRBJ1-3|.
CASSLYRADGNTIYF
TGTGCCAGCAGCTTGTACAGGGCAGATGGAAACACCATATATTTT
>TRBV5-1|.|TRBJ2-7|.
CASSLARVSGLRGGVYEQYF
TGCGCCAGCAGCTTGGCCAGGGTTAGCGGATTGAGAGGGGGTGTCTACGAGCAGTACTTC
>TRBV14|TRBD1|TRBJ1-2|.
CASSQVGRGQHGYTF
TGTGCCAGCAGCCAAGTAGGCAGGGGGCAACATGGCTACACCTTC
>TRBV7-9|.|TRBJ1-1|.
CASSLARGMNTEAFF
TGTGCCAGCAGCTTAGCCAGGGGAATGAACACTGAAGCTTTCTTT
>TRBV29-1|TRBD1|TRBJ1-2|.
CSVVRDRGSNYGYTF
TGCAGCGTTGTGAGGGACAGGGGAAGTAACTATGGCTACACCTTC
>TRBV29-1|TRBD2|TRBJ2-1|.
CSAGTSGGSNEQFF
TGCAGCGCTGGGACTTCGGGAGGGAGCAATGAGCAGTTCTTC
>TRBV7-2|TRBD1|TRBJ1-3|.
CASSPRHPQGAASGNTIYF
TGTGCCAGCAGCCCAAGACATCCACAGGGGGCAGCATCTGGAAACACCATATATTTT
>TRBV28|.|TRBJ2-3|once
CASSPNSPGRTDTQYF
TGTGCCAGCAGTCCTAATTCCCCAGGGAGGACAGATACGCAGTATTTT
>TRBV6-1|TRBD2|TRBJ2-5|.
CAASARELETQYF
TGTGCCGCTTCGGCGCGGGAGTTAGAGACCCAGTACTTC
>TRBV7-9|.|TRBJ2-1|.
CASSLEGNEQFF
TGTGCCAGCAGCTTAGAGGGCAATGAGCAGTTCTTC
>TRBV6-5|.|TRBJ1-2|once
CASSYSGRVAYGYTF
TGTGCCAGCAGTTACTCGGGTCGTGTGGCGTATGGCTACACCTTC
>TRBV28|.|TRBJ2-1|.
CASRDLYRAGNEQFF
TGTGCCAGCAGGGATCTTTACAGGGCGGGGAATGAGCAGTTCTTC
>TRBV5-1|.|TRBJ2-6|.
CASSLDVSGANVLTF
TGCGCCAGCAGCTTGGACGTCTCTGGGGCCAACGTCCTGACTTTC
>TRBV5-1|TRBD2|TRBJ2-2|.
CASSPGASGTGELFF
TGCGCCAGCAGCCCCGGGGCTAGCGGGACCGGGGAGCTGTTTTTT
>TRBV28|.|TRBJ1-5|.
CASSILAGAQLNQPQHF
TGTGCCAGCAGCATACTCGCGGGGGCGCAGCTCAATCAGCCCCAGCATTTT
>TRBV7-9|.|TRBJ1-5|.
CASSFSDSNQPQHF
TGTGCCAGCAGCTTTTCAGATAGCAATCAGCCCCAGCATTTT
>TRBV2|.|TRBJ1-2|medium-sized
CASSGEGIYGYTF
TGTGCCAGCAGTGGGGAAGGGATCTATGGCTACACCTTC
>TRBV15|TRBD2|TRBJ2-7|once
CATAPAGGINEQYF
TGTGCCACAGCCCCAGCGGGAGGTATCAACGAGCAGTACTTC
>TRBV6-5|.|TRBJ2-7|.
CASSPGRFIEQYF
TGTGCCAGCAGTCCGGGTCGGTTCATTGAGCAGTACTTC
>TRBV9|TRBD2|TRBJ2-7|.
CASSGASGRSALPEEQYF
TGTGCCAGCAGCGGGGCTAGCGGGAGGTCCGCTTTGCCGGAGGAGCAGTACTTC
>TRBV29-1|.|TRBJ2-7|.
CSVTGTSGVVNEQYF
TGCAGCGTGACAGGGACCTCGGGAGTCGTTAACGAGCAGTACTTC
>TRBV30|.|TRBJ1-5|few
CAWRTPGINQPQHF
TGTGCCTGGAGGACCCCGGGGATCAATCAGCCCCAGCATTTT
>TRBV7-9|.|TRBJ2-5|few
CASSSLGLETQYF
TGTGCCAGCAGCTCTCTAGGATTAGAGACCCAGTACTTC